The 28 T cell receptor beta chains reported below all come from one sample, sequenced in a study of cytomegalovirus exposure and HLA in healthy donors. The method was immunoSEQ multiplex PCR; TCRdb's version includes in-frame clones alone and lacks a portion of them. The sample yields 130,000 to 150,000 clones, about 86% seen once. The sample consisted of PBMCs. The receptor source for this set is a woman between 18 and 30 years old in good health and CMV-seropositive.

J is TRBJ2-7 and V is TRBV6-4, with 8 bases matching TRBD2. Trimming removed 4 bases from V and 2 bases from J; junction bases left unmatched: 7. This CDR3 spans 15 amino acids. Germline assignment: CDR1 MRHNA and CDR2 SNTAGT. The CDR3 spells CASSARLATPYEQYF. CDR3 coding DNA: TGTGCCAGCAGTGCCAGACTAGCGACCCCCTACGAGCAGTACTTC.

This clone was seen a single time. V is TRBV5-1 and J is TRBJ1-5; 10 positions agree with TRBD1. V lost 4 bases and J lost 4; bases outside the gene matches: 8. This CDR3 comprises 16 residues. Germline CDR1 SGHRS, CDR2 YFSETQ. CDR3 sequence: CASSRLPGQGNQPQHF. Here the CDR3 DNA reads TGCGCCAGCAGCAGATTACCGGGACAGGGGAATCAGCCCCAGCATTTT.

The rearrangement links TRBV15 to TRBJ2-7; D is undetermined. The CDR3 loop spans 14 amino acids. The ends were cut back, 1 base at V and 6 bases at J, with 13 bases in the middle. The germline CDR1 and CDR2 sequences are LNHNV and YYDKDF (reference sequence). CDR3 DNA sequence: TGTGCCACCAGCAGAGTCCAATGGGCCGCCGAGCAGTACTTC. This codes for CATSRVQWAAEQYF.

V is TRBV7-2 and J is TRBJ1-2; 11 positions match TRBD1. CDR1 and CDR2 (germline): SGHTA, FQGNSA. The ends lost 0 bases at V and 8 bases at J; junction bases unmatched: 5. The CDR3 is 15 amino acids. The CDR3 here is CASSLAIRTGGGYTF. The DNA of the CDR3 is TGTGCCAGCAGCTTAGCAATAAGGACAGGGGGCGGCTACACCTTC.

The CDR3 reads CASSQMLGPYNEQFF. The CDR3 DNA reads TGTGCCAGCAGCCAGATGCTGGGGCCCTACAATGAGCAGTTCTTC. The V gene is TRBV6-1, the J gene TRBJ2-1; tentative D call: TRBD1 (5 bases). Trimming stripped 6 bases from V and 2 bases from J, with 14 bases between. The CDR3 runs to 15 residues. The germline CDR1 and CDR2 sequences are MNHNS and SASEGT.

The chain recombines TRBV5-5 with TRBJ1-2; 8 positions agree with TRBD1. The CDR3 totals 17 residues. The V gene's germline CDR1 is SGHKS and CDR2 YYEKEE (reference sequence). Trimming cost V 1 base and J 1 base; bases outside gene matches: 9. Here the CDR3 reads CASSLLPGGSGNYGYTF. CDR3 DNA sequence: TGTGCCAGCAGCTTGTTGCCAGGGGGCTCCGGTAACTATGGCTACACCTTC.

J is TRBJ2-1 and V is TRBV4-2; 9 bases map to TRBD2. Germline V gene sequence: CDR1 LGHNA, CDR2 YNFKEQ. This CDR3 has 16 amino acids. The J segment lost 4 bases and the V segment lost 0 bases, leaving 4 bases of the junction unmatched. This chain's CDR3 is CASSQERLAGYNEQFF. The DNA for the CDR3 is TGTGCCAGCAGCCAAGAGCGGCTAGCGGGGTACAATGAGCAGTTCTTC.

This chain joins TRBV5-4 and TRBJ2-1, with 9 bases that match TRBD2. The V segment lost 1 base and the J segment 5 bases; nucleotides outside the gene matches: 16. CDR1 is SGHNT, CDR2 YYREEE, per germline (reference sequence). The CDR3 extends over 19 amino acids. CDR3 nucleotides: TGTGCCAGCAGCTTGCCGGGGGAGGCGGGAGGGCCTTTGAACAATGAGCAGTTCTTC. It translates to CASSLPGEAGGPLNNEQFF.

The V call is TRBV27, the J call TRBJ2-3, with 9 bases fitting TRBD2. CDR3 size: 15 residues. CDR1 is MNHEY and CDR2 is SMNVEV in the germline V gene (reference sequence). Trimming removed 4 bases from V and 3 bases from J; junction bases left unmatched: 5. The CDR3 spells CASSSLAGETDTQYF. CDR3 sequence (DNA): TGTGCCAGCAGTTCTTTAGCGGGGGAAACAGATACGCAGTATTTT.

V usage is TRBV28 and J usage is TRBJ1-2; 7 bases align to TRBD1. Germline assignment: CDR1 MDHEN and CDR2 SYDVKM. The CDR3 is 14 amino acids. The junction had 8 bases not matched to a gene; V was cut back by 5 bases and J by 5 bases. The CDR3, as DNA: TGTGCCAGCAGTAACAGGGGTCGCAGATATGGCTACACCTTC. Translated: CASSNRGRRYGYTF.

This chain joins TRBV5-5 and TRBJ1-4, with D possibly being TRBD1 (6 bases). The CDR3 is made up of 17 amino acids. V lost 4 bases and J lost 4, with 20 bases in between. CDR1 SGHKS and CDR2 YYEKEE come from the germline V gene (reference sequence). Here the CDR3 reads CASSPGTMGGSNEKLFF. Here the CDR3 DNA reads TGTGCCAGCAGCCCCGGGACAATGGGGGGGAGTAATGAAAAACTGTTTTTT.

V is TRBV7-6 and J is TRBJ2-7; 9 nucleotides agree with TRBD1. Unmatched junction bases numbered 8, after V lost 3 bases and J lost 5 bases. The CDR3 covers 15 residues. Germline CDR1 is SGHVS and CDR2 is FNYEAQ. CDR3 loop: CASSFTGTGTDEQYF. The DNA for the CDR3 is TGTGCCAGCAGCTTTACCGGGACAGGGACCGACGAGCAGTACTTC.

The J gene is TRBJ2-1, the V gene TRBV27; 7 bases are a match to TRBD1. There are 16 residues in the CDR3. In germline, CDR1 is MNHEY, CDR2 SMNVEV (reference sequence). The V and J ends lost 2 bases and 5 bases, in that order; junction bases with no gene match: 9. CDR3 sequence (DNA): TGTGCCAGCAGTTTAGCGGTGGCACAGGGGAACAATGAGCAGTTCTTC. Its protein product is CASSLAVAQGNNEQFF.

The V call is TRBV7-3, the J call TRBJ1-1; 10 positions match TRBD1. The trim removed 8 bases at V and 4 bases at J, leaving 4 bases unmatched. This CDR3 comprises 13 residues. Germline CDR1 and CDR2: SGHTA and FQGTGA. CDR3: CASGTGAVTEAFF. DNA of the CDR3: TGTGCCAGCGGGACAGGGGCTGTCACTGAAGCTTTCTTT.

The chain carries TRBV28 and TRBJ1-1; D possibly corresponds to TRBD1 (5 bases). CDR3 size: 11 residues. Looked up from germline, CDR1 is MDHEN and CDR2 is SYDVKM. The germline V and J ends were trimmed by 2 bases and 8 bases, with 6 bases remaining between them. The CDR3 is CASSLNREAFF. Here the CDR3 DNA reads TGTGCCAGCAGTTTAAACAGGGAAGCTTTCTTT.

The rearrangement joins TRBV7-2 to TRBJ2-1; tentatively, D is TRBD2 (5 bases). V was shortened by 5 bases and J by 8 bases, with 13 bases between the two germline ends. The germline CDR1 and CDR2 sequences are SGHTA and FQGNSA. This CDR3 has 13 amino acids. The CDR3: CASSLQVGDEQFF. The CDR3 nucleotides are TGTGCCAGCAGCCTGCAGGTGGGAGATGAGCAGTTCTTC.

DNA for the CDR3: TGTGCCAGCACCTCCTCAGGGGCGGTTATGAACACTGAAGCTTTCTTT. Protein: CASTSSGAVMNTEAFF. This sequence joins TRBV5-5 and TRBJ1-1; D possibly corresponds to TRBD1 (6 bases). Trimming cost V 6 bases and J 0 bases, with 18 bases left between them. The CDR3 extends over 16 amino acids. Germline lookup yields CDR1 SGHKS and CDR2 YYEKEE (reference sequence).

DNA for the CDR3: TGTGCCAACTTTTTCCCTGGACAGGGGGGGAGAGAGACCCAGTACTTC. Amino acids: CANFFPGQGGRETQYF. The chain employs TRBV2 and TRBJ2-5; 10 bases agree with TRBD1. Germline assignment: CDR1 SNHLY and CDR2 FYNNEI. The CDR3 contains 16 residues. With V trimmed by 10 bases and J by 4 bases, 15 bases remained unmatched.

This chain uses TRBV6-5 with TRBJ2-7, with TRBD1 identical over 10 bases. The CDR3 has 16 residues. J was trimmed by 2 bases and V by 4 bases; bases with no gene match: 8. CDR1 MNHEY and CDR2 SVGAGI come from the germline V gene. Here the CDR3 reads CASSFLPGQGPYEQYF. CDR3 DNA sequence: TGTGCCAGCAGTTTTCTCCCGGGACAGGGGCCCTACGAGCAGTACTTC.

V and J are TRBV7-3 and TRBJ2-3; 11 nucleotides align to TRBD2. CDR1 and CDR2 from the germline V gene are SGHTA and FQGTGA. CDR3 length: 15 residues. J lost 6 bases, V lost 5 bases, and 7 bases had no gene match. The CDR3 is CASSALLAGVDTQYF. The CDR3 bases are TGTGCCAGCAGCGCGTTACTAGCGGGGGTGGATACGCAGTATTTT.

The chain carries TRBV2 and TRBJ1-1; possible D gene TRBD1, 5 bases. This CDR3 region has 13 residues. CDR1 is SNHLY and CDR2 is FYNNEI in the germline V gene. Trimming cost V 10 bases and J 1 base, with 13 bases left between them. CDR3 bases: TGTGCCATCCGGATGACAGCGAACACTGAAGCTTTCTTT. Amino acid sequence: CAIRMTANTEAFF.

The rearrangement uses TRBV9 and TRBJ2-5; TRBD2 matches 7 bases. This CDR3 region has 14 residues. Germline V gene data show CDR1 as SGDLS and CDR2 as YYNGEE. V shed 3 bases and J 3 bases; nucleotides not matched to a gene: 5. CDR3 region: CASSGGRGEETQYF. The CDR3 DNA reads TGTGCCAGCAGCGGAGGGAGGGGAGAAGAGACCCAGTACTTC.

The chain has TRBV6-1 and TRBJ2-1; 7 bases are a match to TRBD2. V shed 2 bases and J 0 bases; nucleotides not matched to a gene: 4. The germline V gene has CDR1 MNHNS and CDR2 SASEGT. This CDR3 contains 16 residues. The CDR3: CASSERGGSSYNEQFF. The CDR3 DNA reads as TGTGCCAGCAGTGAAAGGGGCGGGAGCTCCTACAATGAGCAGTTCTTC.

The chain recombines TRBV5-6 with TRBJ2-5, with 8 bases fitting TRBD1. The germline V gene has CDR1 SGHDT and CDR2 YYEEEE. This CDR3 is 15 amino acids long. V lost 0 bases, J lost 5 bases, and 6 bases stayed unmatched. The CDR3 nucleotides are TGTGCCAGCAGCTTGGGGACAGGGTTTTACGAGACCCAGTACTTC. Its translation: CASSLGTGFYETQYF.

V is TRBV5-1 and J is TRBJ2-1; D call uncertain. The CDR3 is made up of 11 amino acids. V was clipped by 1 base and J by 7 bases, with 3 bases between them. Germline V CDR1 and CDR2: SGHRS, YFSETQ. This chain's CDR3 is CASSLSNEQFF. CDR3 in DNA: TGCGCCAGCAGCTTGTCAAATGAGCAGTTCTTC.

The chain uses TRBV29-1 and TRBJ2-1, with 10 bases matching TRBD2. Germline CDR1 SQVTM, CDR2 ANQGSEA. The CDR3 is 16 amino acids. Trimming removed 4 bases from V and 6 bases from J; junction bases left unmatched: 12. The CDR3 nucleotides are TGCAGCGTTGCGGGTGTAGCGGGGGGAACGACCAATGAGCAGTTCTTC. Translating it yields CSVAGVAGGTTNEQFF.

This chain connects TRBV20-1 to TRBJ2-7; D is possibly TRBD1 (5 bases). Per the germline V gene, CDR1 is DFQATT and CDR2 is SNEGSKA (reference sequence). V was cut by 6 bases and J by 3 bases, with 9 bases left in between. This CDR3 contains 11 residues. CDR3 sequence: CSAQQGYEQYF. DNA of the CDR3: TGCAGTGCGCAGCAGGGCTACGAGCAGTACTTC.

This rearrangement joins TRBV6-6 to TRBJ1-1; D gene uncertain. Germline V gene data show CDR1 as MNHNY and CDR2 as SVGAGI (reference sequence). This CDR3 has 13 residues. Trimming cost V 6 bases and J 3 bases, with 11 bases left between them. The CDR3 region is CASSRYMDTEAFF. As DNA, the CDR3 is TGTGCCAGCAGCCGATACATGGACACTGAAGCTTTCTTT.